This TCR beta chain was found in a study of beta chain features in type 1 diabetes. Points from the study as a whole: When Type 1 diabetes patients were examined, their TCRB CDR3s proved moderately but significantly shorter in all four CD4+ subsets.

V gave up 4 bases and J gave up 6 bases, with 19 bases separating them. Germline CDR1 is SEHNR and CDR2 is FQNEAQ (reference sequence). The CDR3 runs 15 residues. The authors reverse transcribed all of the isolated RNA, so sequencing captured expressed TCRB transcripts. Naive, central memory and regulatory T cell samples came to a mean of around 3.5 million reads. The method was immunoSEQ multiplex PCR; TCRdb's version includes in-frame clones alone and lacks a portion of them. The sample has about 250,000 clones, roughly 10% seen once. Only one count was recorded for this clone. The antigen remains undetermined.

Material for sequencing was naive CD4+ T cells from blood. The source of this sequence is a man aged 25 to 45 with type 1 diabetes. This chain uses TRBV7-9 with TRBJ2-7, with a weak D call TRBD2 (6 bases). CDR3 DNA sequence: TGTGCCAGCAGCTCGACTTCCGGGACTTACAGCGAGCAGTACTTC. Amino acid sequence: CASSSTSGTYSEQYF.